The sequence of this TCR beta chain was determined in a study of blood T cell repertoires in COVID-19. This clone was counted once. As originally analysed: By means of reference gene primer amplification, nucleated cell counts were estimated. Clones were read by immunoSEQ multiplex PCR, and TCRdb kept only the in-frame ones, dropping some. V and J calls and clone size come straight from that table; D and trimming were deduced from the DNA. The data contain 90,000 or so clones, more than 70% of them singletons. The germline CDR1 and CDR2 sequences are MNHEY and SVGAGI. V was shortened by 2 bases and J by 1 base, with 5 bases between the two germline ends. The length of the CDR3 is 13 residues.

The J gene is TRBJ1-1, the V gene TRBV6-5; D not certain. Sequencing was done on a sample of peripheral blood. This TCR was sampled from a human donor in a cohort sampled during active COVID-19. The CDR3 spells CASSYGQNTEAFF. CDR3 DNA sequence: TGTGCCAGCAGTTACGGGCAGAACACTGAAGCTTTCTTT.